The present entry profiles one TCR beta chain with its context. Which antigen it targets is not known. No much larger clone is present one base from it, and per-base qualities are unavailable. V and J are truncated by 5 bases and 6 bases respectively, leaving an intervening sequence of 17 bases. Its CDR3 holds 16 amino acids, cysteine through phenylalanine. The CDR3 DNA has 48 bases and is translated from base 1. Via the germline V gene (reference sequence), CDR1 is LNHDA and CDR2 SQIVND. Collaborating institutions collected whole blood in K2EDTA tubes following their own protocols. Collaborator samples were shipped for TCRbeta analysis as frozen whole blood, isolated PBMCs, or DNA extracted from either sample type. The sample comes from a study of blood T cell repertoires in COVID-19 (dated by TCRdb to the early 2020s). As for the study more broadly: Samples from collaborators originated in the United States, Italy and Spain and spanned both the acute and convalescent phases of COVID-19. The material from the prospective study consisted of cDNA or gDNA derived from T cells, B-cell-depleted T cells, or PBMCs. Deeply sampled blood TCRbeta repertoires from subjects exposed to, actively infected with, or recovered from COVID-19 were included in the dataset. A freely available public database, intended as a resource for researchers studying the immune response to SARS-CoV-2, is where the repertoires were released. Samples were obtained from the ongoing ImmuneRACE study (first 160 participants) and from roughly 1,300 subjects provided by 6 global collaborators. Sample metadata almost always included a de-identified subject ID, COVID-19 status, age in years and sex. Where available, HLA class I and class II types were taken from metadata supplied by the sample provider and were not determined by assay-based typing.

The immunoSEQ Assay, a bias-controlled multiplex PCR, was used to amplify TCRbeta CDR3 regions from genomic DNA. The published analysis was carried out like this. The number of nucleated cells in each sample was estimated by amplification of reference gene primers within the assay. Sequence reads were collapsed and filtered to measure the absolute abundance of every unique TCRbeta CDR3 rearrangement. For each sample, productive Simpson clonality was calculated as the square root of Simpson's diversity index over productive rearrangements. TCRdb carries this immuneACCESS record with in-frame sequences only. Its versions omit some clonotypes, under half of them owing to an unresolved V gene in the studies checked, with the rest unexplained. The V and J calls and clone size are taken from that table; D and trimming were inferred from the DNA. This sample is represented by about 150,000 clones; about four fifths of them were singletons. The ten most abundant clones make up around 13% of the sample.

Beyond this particular receptor, the publication reports: The quantity of clinical and demographic metadata differed by source and by participant and was supplied without curation.

This receptor was identified in an elderly woman with acute or convalescent COVID-19. Source material: peripheral blood. In this chain, TRBV19 is recombined with TRBJ1-6, with a tentative D gene TRBD1 over 6 matching bases. The DNA sequence reads TGTGCCAGTAGTCCACCCGTCCAGGGGACTAATTCACCCCTCCACTTT. Its translation reads: CASSPPVQGTNSPLHF.